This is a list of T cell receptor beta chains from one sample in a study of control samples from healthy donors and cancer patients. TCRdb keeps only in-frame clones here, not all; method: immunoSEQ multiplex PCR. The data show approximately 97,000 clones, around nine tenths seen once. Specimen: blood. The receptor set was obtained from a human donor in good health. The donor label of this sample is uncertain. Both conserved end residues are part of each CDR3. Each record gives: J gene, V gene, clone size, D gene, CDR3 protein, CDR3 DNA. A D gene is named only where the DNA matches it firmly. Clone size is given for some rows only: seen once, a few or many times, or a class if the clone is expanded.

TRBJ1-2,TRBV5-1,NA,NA,CASSNTGHGYTF,TGCGCCAGCAGCAATACAGGTCATGGCTACACCTTC
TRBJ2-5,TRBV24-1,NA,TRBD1,CATSERTGLQETQYF,TGTGCCACCAGTGAACGGACAGGATTGCAAGAGACCCAGTACTTC
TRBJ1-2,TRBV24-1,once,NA,CATSAGGPNYGYTF,TGTGCCACCAGTGCTGGGGGCCCTAACTATGGCTACACCTTC
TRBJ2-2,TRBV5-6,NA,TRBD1,CASRETGGDTGELFF,TGTGCCAGCAGGGAGACAGGGGGCGACACCGGGGAGCTGTTTTTT
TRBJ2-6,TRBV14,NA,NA,CASSLREHSGANVLTF,TGTGCCAGCAGCCTCCGAGAGCACTCTGGGGCCAACGTCCTGACTTTC
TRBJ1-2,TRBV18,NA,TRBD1,CASSLGRGGLVGYTF,TGTGCCAGCTCCCTGGGGAGAGGGGGCTTGGTCGGCTACACCTTC
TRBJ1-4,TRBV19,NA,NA,CASREAGSPQEKLFF,TGTGCCAGTAGGGAGGCAGGGTCCCCACAAGAAAAACTGTTTTTT
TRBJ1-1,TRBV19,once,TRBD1,CASSLRTGDRLAFF,TGTGCCAGTAGTTTGCGGACAGGGGACCGATTGGCTTTCTTT
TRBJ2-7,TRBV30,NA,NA,CAWSESGPFEQYF,TGTGCCTGGAGTGAGTCAGGTCCCTTCGAGCAGTACTTC
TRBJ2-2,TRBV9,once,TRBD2,CASSVGASGGTGELFF,TGTGCCAGCAGCGTAGGGGCTAGCGGGGGAACCGGGGAGCTGTTTTTT
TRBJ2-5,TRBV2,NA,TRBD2,CASSDLAGGSQETQYF,TGTGCCAGCAGCGACCTAGCGGGGGGGAGCCAAGAGACCCAGTACTTC
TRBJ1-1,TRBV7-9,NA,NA,CASSLNRIGGRNTEAFF,TGTGCCAGCAGCTTAAATCGGATCGGGGGGAGAAACACTGAAGCTTTCTTT
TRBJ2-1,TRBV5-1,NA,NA,CASSPGTDANEQFF,TGCGCCAGCAGCCCCGGGACCGATGCCAATGAGCAGTTCTTC
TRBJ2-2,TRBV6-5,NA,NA,CASSYSEGAGELFF,TGTGCCAGCAGTTACTCAGAGGGGGCCGGGGAGCTGTTTTTT
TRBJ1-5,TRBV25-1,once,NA,CASSEAAGGPQHF,TGTGCCAGCAGTGAGGCGGCGGGCGGGCCCCAGCATTTT
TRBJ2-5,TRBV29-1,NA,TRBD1,CSVESRGRRETQYF,TGCAGCGTTGAAAGCAGGGGGCGCCGGGAGACCCAGTACTTC
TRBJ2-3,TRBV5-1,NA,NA,CASSLETFSTDTQYF,TGCGCCAGCAGCTTGGAGACCTTTAGCACAGATACGCAGTATTTT
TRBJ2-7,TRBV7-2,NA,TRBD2,CASSFTSGGVNEQYF,TGTGCCAGCAGCTTCACTAGCGGGGGGGTGAACGAGCAGTACTTC
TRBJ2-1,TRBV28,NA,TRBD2,CASTPSGGVYNEQFF,TGTGCCAGCACCCCAAGCGGGGGGGTTTACAATGAGCAGTTCTTC
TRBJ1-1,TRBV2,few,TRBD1,CASSELGQGAFF,TGTGCCAGCAGTGAGTTAGGACAGGGAGCTTTCTTT
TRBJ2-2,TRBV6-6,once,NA,CASSYVQGESGELFF,TGTGCCAGCAGTTACGTACAGGGCGAGTCCGGGGAGCTGTTTTTT
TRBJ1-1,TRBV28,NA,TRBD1,CASDRGGGSEAFF,TGTGCCAGTGACAGGGGGGGCGGCAGTGAAGCTTTCTTT
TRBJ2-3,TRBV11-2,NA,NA,CASSPGSSTDTQYF,TGTGCCAGCAGCCCGGGATCTAGCACAGATACGCAGTATTTT
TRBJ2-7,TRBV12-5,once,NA,CASGLVVNEQYF,TGTGCTAGTGGTTTGGTAGTAAACGAGCAGTACTTC
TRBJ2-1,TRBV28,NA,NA,CASSTNFNEQFF,TGTGCCAGCAGCACGAACTTCAATGAGCAGTTCTTC
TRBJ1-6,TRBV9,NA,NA,CASSQTRSSYNSPLHF,TGTGCCAGCAGCCAAACACGGAGCTCCTATAATTCACCCCTCCACTTT
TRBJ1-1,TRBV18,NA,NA,CASSPPRGNTEAFF,TGTGCCAGCTCACCACCTAGGGGAAACACTGAAGCTTTCTTT
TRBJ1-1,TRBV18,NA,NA,CASSPLTPKPEAFF,TGTGCCAGCTCACCACTCACCCCTAAACCTGAAGCTTTCTTT
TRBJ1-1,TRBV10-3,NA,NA,CAINVGGMNTEAFF,TGTGCCATCAATGTGGGGGGGATGAACACTGAAGCTTTCTTT
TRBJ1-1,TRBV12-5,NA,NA,CASGLVIQGGTEAFF,TGTGCTAGTGGTTTGGTAATACAGGGTGGTACTGAAGCTTTCTTT
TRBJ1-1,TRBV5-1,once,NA,CASSLEGYRENTEAFF,TGCGCCAGCAGCTTGGAGGGGTACAGAGAGAACACTGAAGCTTTCTTT
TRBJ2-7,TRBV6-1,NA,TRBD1,CASSGAGTGGSYEQYF,TGTGCCAGCAGTGGAGCCGGGACAGGGGGCTCCTACGAGCAGTACTTC
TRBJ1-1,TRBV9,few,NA,CASSPRGDTEAFF,TGTGCCAGCAGCCCAAGGGGGGACACTGAAGCTTTCTTT
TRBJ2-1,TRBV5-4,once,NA,CASSLPGPNEQFF,TGTGCCAGCAGCTTGCCAGGGCCCAATGAGCAGTTCTTC
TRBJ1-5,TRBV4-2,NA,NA,CASSQGWGDQPQHF,TGTGCCAGCAGCCAAGGTTGGGGAGATCAGCCCCAGCATTTT
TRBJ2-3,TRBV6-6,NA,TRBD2,CASSPLVSLAGSTDTQYF,TGTGCCAGCAGTCCCTTAGTGTCCCTAGCGGGGAGCACAGATACGCAGTATTTT
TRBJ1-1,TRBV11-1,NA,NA,CASRHSGGLTEAFF,TGTGCCAGCAGACACAGCGGGGGATTGACTGAAGCTTTCTTT
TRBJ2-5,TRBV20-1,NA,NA,CSASGRETQYF,TGCAGTGCTAGCGGAAGGGAGACCCAGTACTTC
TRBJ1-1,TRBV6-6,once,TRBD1,CASSLAGGKGDTEAFF,TGTGCCAGCAGTTTAGCAGGGGGCAAGGGCGACACTGAAGCTTTCTTT
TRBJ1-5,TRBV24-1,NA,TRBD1,CATSGRDSVSNQPQHF,TGTGCCACCAGTGGCCGGGACAGCGTTAGCAATCAGCCCCAGCATTTT
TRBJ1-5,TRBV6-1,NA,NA,CASSEQQGGQQPQHF,TGTGCCAGCAGTGAGCAGCAAGGGGGGCAACAGCCCCAGCATTTT
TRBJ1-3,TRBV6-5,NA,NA,CASSFPQGFSGNTIYF,TGTGCCAGCAGTTTCCCACAGGGCTTCTCTGGAAACACCATATATTTT
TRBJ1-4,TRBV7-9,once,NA,CASSIGVGNFNEKLFF,TGTGCCAGCAGTATCGGCGTGGGCAACTTTAATGAAAAACTGTTTTTT
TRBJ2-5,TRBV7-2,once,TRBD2,CASSLSSGGQETQYF,TGTGCCAGCAGCTTGAGTAGCGGGGGACAAGAGACCCAGTACTTC
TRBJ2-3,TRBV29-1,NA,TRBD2,CSVVLLAGFATDTQYF,TGCAGCGTTGTTTTACTAGCGGGGTTCGCCACAGATACGCAGTATTTT
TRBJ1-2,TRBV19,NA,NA,CASRQGRYGYTF,TGTGCCAGTAGACAGGGCCGGTATGGCTACACCTTC
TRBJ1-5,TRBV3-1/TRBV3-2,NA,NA,CASSRTGRGNQPQHF,TGTGCCAGCAGCCGGACGGGGCGAGGCAATCAGCCCCAGCATTTT